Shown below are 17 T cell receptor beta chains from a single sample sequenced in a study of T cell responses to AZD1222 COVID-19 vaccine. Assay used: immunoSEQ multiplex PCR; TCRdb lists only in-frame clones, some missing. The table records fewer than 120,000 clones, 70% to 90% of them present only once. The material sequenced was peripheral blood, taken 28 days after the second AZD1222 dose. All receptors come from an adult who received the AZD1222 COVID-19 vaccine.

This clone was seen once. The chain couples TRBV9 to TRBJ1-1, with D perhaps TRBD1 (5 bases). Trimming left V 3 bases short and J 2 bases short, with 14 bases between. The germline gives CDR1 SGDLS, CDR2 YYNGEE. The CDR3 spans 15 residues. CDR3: CASSGLVGANTEAFF. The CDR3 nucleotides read TGTGCCAGCAGCGGCCTCGTCGGGGCCAACACTGAAGCTTTCTTT.

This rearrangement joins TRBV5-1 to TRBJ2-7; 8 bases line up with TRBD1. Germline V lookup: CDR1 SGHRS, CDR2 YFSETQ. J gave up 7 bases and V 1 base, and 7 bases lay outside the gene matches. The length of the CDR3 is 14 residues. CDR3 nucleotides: TGCGCCAGCAGCTTGAGGCAGGGGGCGGAGGAGCAGTACTTC. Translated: CASSLRQGAEEQYF.

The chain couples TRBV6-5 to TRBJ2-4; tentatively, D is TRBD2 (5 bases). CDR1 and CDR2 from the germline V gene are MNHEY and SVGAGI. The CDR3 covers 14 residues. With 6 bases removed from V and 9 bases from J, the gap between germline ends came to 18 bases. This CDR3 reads CASRQLNVGSIQYF. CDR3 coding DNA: TGTGCCAGCAGGCAGCTTAATGTGGGGAGCATTCAGTACTTC.

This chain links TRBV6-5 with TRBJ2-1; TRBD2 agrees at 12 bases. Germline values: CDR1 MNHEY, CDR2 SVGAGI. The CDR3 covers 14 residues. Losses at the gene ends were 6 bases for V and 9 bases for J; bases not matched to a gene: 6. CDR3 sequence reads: CASRGLAGFREQFF. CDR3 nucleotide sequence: TGTGCCAGCAGAGGACTAGCGGGATTTCGTGAGCAGTTCTTC.

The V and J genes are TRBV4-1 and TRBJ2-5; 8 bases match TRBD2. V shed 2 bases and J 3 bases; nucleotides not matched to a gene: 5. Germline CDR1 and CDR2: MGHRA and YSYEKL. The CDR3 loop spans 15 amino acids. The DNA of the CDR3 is TGCGCCAGCAGCCAACTTACTAGCGGAGAAGAGACCCAGTACTTC. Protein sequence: CASSQLTSGEETQYF.

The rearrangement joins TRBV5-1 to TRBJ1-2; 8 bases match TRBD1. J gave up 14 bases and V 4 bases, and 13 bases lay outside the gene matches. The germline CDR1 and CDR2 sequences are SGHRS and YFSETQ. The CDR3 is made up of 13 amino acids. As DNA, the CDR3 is TGCGCCAGCAGCCAGGACAGGGATCGGATGCGGACCTTC. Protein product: CASSQDRDRMRTF.

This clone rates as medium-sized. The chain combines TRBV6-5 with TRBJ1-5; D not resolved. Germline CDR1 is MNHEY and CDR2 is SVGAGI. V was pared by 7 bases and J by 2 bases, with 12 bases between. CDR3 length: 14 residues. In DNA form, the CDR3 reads TGTGCCAGCAAAAAAGAACGAGGCAATCAGCCCCAGCATTTT. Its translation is CASKKERGNQPQHF.

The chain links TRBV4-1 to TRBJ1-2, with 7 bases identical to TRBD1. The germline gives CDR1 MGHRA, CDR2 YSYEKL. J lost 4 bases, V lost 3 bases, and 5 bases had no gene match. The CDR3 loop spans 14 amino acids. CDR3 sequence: CASSQGGGFYGYTF. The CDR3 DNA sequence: TGCGCCAGCAGCCAGGGAGGGGGCTTCTATGGCTACACCTTC.

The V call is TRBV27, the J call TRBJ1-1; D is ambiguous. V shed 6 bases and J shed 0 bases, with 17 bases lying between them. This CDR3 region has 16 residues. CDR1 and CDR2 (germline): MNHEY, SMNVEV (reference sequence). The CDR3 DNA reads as TGTGCCAGCAGCCCGGAGCCTCGGCGAATGAACACTGAAGCTTTCTTT. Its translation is CASSPEPRRMNTEAFF.

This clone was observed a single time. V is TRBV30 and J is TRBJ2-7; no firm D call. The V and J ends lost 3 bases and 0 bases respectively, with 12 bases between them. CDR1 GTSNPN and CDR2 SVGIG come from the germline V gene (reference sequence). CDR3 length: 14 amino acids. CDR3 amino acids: CAWSPKGASYEQYF. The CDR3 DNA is TGTGCCTGGAGCCCAAAGGGCGCCTCCTACGAGCAGTACTTC.

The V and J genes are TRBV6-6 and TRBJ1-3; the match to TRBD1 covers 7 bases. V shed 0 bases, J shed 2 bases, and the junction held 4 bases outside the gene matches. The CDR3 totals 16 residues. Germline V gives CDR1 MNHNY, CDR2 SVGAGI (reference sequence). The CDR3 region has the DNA TGTGCCAGCAGTTACTCGAGGGGGCTGGCTGGAAACACCATATATTTT. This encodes CASSYSRGLAGNTIYF.

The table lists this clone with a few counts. CDR3 residues: CASGLLRGNQPQHF. In DNA form, the CDR3 reads TGTGCCAGCGGCCTCTTAAGGGGAAATCAGCCCCAGCATTTT. This sequence joins TRBV6-5 and TRBJ1-5; TRBD1 might be the D (5 bases). This CDR3 comprises 14 residues. Germline V CDR1 and CDR2: MNHEY, SVGAGI. V was pared by 8 bases and J by 4 bases, with 15 bases between.

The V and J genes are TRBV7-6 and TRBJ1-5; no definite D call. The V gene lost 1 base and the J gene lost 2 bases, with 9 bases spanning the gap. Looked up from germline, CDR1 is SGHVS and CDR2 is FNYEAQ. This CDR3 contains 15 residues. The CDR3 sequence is CASSLEQSGNQPQHF. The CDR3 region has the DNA TGTGCCAGCAGCTTAGAGCAGTCGGGCAATCAGCCCCAGCATTTT.

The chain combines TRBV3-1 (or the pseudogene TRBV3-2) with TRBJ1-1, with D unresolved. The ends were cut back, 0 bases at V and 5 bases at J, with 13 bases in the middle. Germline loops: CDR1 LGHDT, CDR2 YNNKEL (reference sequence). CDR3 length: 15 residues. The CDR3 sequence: CASSQDLAFYTEAFF. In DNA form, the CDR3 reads TGTGCCAGCAGCCAAGATCTTGCGTTTTATACTGAAGCTTTCTTT.

The CDR3 here is CASSSQGRNNSPLHF. In DNA, the CDR3 is TGTGCCAGCAGTTCCCAGGGAAGAAATAATTCACCCCTCCACTTT. The chain is built from TRBV6-2 or TRBV6-3 and TRBJ1-6; TRBD1 is a possible D gene (5 bases). CDR1 is MNHEY and CDR2 is SVGEGT in the germline V gene. V lost 4 bases to trimming and J lost 5 bases, with 12 bases between them. The CDR3 has 15 amino acids.

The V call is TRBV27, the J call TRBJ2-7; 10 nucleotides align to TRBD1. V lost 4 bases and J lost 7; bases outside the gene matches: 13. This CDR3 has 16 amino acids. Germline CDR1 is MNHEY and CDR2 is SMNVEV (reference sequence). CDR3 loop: CASSYSGTGVRGEQYF. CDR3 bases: TGTGCCAGCAGTTATTCCGGGACAGGGGTGAGAGGAGAGCAGTACTTC.

CDR3 sequence (DNA): TGCAGTGCTAGTCTGCTACTTGATAGCAATCAGCCCCAGCATTTT. This codes for CSASLLLDSNQPQHF. V gene TRBV20-1 combines with J gene TRBJ1-5; D not resolved. This CDR3 region has 15 residues. Germline assignment: CDR1 DFQATT and CDR2 SNEGSKA (reference sequence). Trimming cost V 3 bases and J 0 bases, with 12 bases left between them.